Included here is one T cell receptor beta chain sequence, with context. The read falls 3 residues short of the CDR3 end, and the missing part is taken from the germline J gene. This entry is derived from a study of T cells in women clearing cervical HPV infection. Germline-derived CDR1 and CDR2 are SGHKS and YYEKEE (reference sequence). The V and J ends lost 6 bases and 0 bases, in that order; junction bases with no gene match: 2. This CDR3 has 14 amino acids. Average input was approximately 1,100 ng genomic DNA for immunoSEQ TCR beta CDR3 amplification. Assay: immunoSEQ multiplex PCR; the TCRdb copy retains only in-frame clones and omits some. The listing contains tens of thousands of clones.

The chain couples TRBV5-5 to TRBJ2-3; 9 nucleotides line up with TRBD2. This TCR derives from a woman between 18 and 70 years old with a cervical HPV16 infection that either progressed to CIN3+ or cleared (not recorded which). Input material: blood buffy coat. The DNA read from the CDR3 is TGTGCCAGCACGACTAGCGGTAGCACAGATACG. This gives the protein CASTTSGSTDT. The whole CDR3 is CASTTSGSTDTQYF.